These 2 T cell receptor beta chains originate from one sample sequenced in a study of OX40 agonist ivuxolimab in advanced cancers. Some clones are missing from TCRdb's copy, which holds only in-frame ones; the method was immunoSEQ multiplex PCR. The data show 22,000 or so clones, with around 86% seen just once and less than 25% held by the top ten. The sequenced sample was CD4+ or CD8+ T cells sorted from blood, obtained in a trial of the OX40 agonist ivuxolimab. Source of these receptors: an adult with an advanced solid tumor such as melanoma, head and neck, liver or kidney cancer.

The CDR3 nucleotides read TGCGCCAGCAGCCAATTATTCGGGGGCAATCAGCCCCAGCATTTT. As protein: CASSQLFGGNQPQHF. This chain uses TRBV4-1 with TRBJ1-5; no reliable D call. The CDR3 extends over 15 amino acids. The V end lost 2 bases, the J end lost 2 bases, and 10 bases lay between the germline ends. Germline V gene data show CDR1 as MGHRA and CDR2 as YSYEKL.

This chain joins TRBV9 and TRBJ2-5, with a possible D match to TRBD2 (6 bases). V was clipped by 0 bases and J by 5 bases, with 14 bases between them. Germline V lookup: CDR1 SGDLS, CDR2 YYNGEE. The CDR3 contains 15 residues. The CDR3: CASSVVASAWETQYF. CDR3 DNA: TGTGCCAGCAGCGTAGTTGCTAGCGCATGGGAGACCCAGTACTTC. The entire variable domain, with the rest obtained from reference TRBV9 and TRBJ2-5, is as follows: DSGVTQTPKHLITATGQRVTLRCSPRSGDLSVYWYQQSLDQGLQFLIQYYNGEERAKGNILERFSAQQFPDLHSELNLSSLELGDSALYFCASSVVASAWETQYFGPGTRLLVL.